This TCR beta chain was sequenced in a study of cytomegalovirus exposure and HLA in healthy donors. There are 17 residues in the CDR3. Germline V gene lookup returns CDR1 SGHDT and CDR2 YYEEEE. The ends lost 2 bases at V and 0 bases at J; junction bases unmatched: 8. The PCR used 60 Vbeta and 13 Jbeta primers. Sequenced by immunoSEQ multiplex PCR; TCRdb stores in-frame clones only, minus some. The repertoire holds some 120,000 clones, with 70% to 80% as singletons. The specimen sequenced was PBMCs. The sequence was collected from a woman aged 40 to 55 in good health and CMV-seropositive. The chain recombines TRBV5-6 with TRBJ1-3; 7 bases map to TRBD1. The CDR3 DNA is TGTGCCAGCAGCTTAGTGGGACAGCCGAGCTCTGGAAACACCATATATTTT. Protein product: CASSLVGQPSSGNTIYF. The whole variable domain, filled in from reference TRBV5-6 and TRBJ1-3, reads DAGVTQSPTHLIKTRGQQVTLRCSPKSGHDTVSWYQQALGQGPQFIFQYYEEEERQRGNFPDRFSGHQFPNYSSELNVNALLLGDSALYLCASSLVGQPSSGNTIYFGEGSWLTVV.